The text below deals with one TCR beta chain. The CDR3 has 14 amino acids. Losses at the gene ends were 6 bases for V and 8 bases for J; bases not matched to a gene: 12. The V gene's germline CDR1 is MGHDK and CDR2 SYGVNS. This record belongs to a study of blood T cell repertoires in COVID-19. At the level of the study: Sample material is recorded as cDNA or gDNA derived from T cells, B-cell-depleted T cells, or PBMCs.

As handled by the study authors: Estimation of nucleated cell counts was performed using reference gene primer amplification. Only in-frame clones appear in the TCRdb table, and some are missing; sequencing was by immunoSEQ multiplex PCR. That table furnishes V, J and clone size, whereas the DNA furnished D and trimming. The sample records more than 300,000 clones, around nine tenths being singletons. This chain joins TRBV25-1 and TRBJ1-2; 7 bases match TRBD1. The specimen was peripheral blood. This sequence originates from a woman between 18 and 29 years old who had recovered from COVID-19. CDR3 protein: CASSPGGPGRGYTF. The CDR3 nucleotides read TGTGCCAGCAGCCCAGGGGGTCCTGGTCGGGGCTACACCTTC.